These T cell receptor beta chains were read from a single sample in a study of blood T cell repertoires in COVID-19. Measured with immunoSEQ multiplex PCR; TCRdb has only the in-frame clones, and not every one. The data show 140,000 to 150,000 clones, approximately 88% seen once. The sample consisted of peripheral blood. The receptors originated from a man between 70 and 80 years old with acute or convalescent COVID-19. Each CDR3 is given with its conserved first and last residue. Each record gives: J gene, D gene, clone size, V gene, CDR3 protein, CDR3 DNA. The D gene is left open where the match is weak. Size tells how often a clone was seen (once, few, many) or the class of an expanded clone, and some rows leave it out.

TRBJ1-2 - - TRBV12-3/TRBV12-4 CASSPSGPYGYTF TGTGCCAGCAGCCCGAGCGGGCCCTATGGCTACACCTTC
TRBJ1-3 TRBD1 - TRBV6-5 CARIKDRVAGNTIYF TGTGCCAGGATAAAGGACAGGGTAGCTGGAAACACCATATATTTT
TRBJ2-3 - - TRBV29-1 CSVEVTGYSTDTQYF TGCAGCGTTGAAGTGACAGGTTACAGCACAGATACGCAGTATTTT
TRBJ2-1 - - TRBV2 CASRRSSYNEQFF TGTGCCAGCAGAAGGAGCTCCTACAATGAGCAGTTCTTC
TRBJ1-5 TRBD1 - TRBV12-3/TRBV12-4 CASSTGGNQPQHF TGTGCCAGCAGTACAGGGGGGAATCAGCCCCAGCATTTT
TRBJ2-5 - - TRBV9 CASSEYRVTETQYF TGTGCCAGCAGCGAATACAGGGTCACAGAGACCCAGTACTTC
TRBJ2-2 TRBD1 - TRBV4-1 CASSQAGGPNTGELFF TGCGCCAGCAGCCAAGCAGGGGGCCCCAACACCGGGGAGCTGTTTTTT
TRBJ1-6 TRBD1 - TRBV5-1 CASSLHGQGAQSPLHF TGCGCCAGCAGCTTGCATGGACAGGGGGCTCAATCACCCCTCCACTTT
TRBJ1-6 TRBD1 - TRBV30 CAWSVTGAVSPLHF TGTGCCTGGAGTGTTACAGGGGCTGTTTCACCCCTCCACTTT
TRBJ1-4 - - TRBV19 CASSGRAVRNEKLFF TGTGCCAGTAGTGGGCGGGCAGTACGTAATGAAAAACTGTTTTTT
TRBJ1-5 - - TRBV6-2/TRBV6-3 CASSYEPGGNQPQHF TGTGCCAGCAGTTATGAACCCGGAGGCAATCAGCCCCAGCATTTT
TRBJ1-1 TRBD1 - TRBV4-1 CASSQSLRGPTEAFF TGCGCCAGCAGCCAGTCCCTCAGGGGGCCCACTGAAGCTTTCTTT
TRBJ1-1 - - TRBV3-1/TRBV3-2 CASSQGQGGNTEAFF TGTGCCAGCAGCCAAGGTCAGGGCGGGAACACTGAAGCTTTCTTT
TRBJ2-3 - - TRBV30 CAWSVPDTSTDTQYF TGTGCCTGGAGTGTACCCGACACGAGCACAGATACGCAGTATTTT
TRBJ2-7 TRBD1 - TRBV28 CASSFDRGVSYEQYF TGTGCCAGCAGTTTCGACAGGGGGGTTTCCTACGAGCAGTACTTC
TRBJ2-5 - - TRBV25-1 CASSERDGRETQYF TGTGCCAGCAGTGAGAGGGATGGTCGGGAGACCCAGTACTTC
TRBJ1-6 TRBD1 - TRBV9 CASSVGDRGDSPLHF TGTGCCAGCAGCGTAGGGGACAGGGGAGATTCACCCCTCCACTTT
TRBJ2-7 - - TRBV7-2 CASSLGGSGATYEQYF TGTGCCAGCAGCTTAGGTGGTAGCGGAGCTACCTACGAGCAGTACTTC
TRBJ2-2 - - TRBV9 CASSVSKLPPGNTGELFF TGTGCCAGCAGCGTCTCTAAACTCCCGCCGGGGAACACCGGGGAGCTGTTTTTT
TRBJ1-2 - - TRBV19 CASRSGGMNGYTF TGTGCCAGCCGTTCCGGGGGGATGAATGGCTACACCTTC
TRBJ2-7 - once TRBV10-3 CAISSERSLSYEQYF TGTGCCATCAGTTCGGAGCGGTCCCTTTCCTACGAGCAGTACTTC
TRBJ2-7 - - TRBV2 CASSLQGWEQYF TGTGCCAGCAGCCTCCAGGGATGGGAGCAGTACTTC
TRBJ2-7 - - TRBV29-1 CSVGTQGSGEQYF TGCAGCGTTGGAACCCAGGGGAGTGGGGAGCAGTACTTC
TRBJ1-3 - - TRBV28 CASVLRAGPSGNTIYF TGTGCCAGTGTATTACGGGCAGGGCCCTCTGGAAACACCATATATTTT
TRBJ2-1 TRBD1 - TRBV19 CASMGQGARNEQFF TGTGCCAGCATGGGACAGGGGGCCCGAAATGAGCAGTTCTTC
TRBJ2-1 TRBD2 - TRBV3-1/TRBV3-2 CASSLGSGGSYNEQFF TGTGCCAGCAGCCTAGGTAGCGGGGGCTCCTACAATGAGCAGTTCTTC
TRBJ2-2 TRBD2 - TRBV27 CASSSRAGGPFGELFF TGTGCCAGCAGTTCCCGAGCGGGAGGGCCTTTCGGGGAGCTGTTTTTT
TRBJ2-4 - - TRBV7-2 CASSLTGIAKNIQYF TGTGCCAGCAGCCTCACAGGGATTGCCAAAAACATTCAGTACTTC
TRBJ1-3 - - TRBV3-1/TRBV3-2 CASSQASQGSGGNTIYF TGTGCCAGCAGCCAAGCCTCCCAGGGGTCGGGTGGAAACACCATATATTTT
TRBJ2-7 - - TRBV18 CASSTRQNEQYF TGTGCCAGCTCGACACGACAGAACGAGCAGTACTTC
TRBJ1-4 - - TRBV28 CASSQDQGHEKLFF TGTGCCAGCAGTCAGGACCAGGGTCATGAAAAACTGTTTTTT
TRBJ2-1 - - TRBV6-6 CASSPQNNEQFF TGTGCCAGCAGTCCCCAAAACAATGAGCAGTTCTTC
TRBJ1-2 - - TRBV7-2 CASSAGVNYGYTF TGTGCCAGCAGCGCCGGAGTTAACTATGGCTACACCTTC
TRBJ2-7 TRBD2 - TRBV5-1 CASSLANSAGGPVEQYF TGCGCCAGCAGCTTGGCCAATTCCGCGGGGGGGCCGGTCGAGCAGTACTTC
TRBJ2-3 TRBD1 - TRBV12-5 CASGLGQGDTQYF TGTGCTAGTGGTTTGGGACAGGGAGATACGCAGTATTTT
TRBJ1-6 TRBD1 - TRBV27 CASSLQGDYNSPLHF TGTGCCAGCAGTTTACAGGGGGATTATAATTCACCCCTCCACTTT
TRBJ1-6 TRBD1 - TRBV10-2 CASSEPGQGVWPLHF TGCGCCAGCAGTGAACCGGGACAGGGTGTGTGGCCCCTCCACTTT
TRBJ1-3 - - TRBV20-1 CSASLGGASGNTIYF TGCAGTGCTAGTCTCGGGGGGGCCTCTGGAAACACCATATATTTT
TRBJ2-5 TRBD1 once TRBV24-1 CATSDGADRASETQYF TGTGCCACCAGTGATGGCGCGGACAGGGCCTCAGAGACCCAGTACTTC
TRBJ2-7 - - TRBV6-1 CASSEATGGGYEQYF TGTGCCAGCAGTGAAGCTACAGGGGGGGGCTACGAGCAGTACTTC
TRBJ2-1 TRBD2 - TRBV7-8 CASSRPLAGAPLSYNEQFF TGTGCCAGCAGCCGGCCTCTAGCGGGGGCCCCCCTCTCCTACAATGAGCAGTTCTTC
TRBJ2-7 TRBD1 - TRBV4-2 CASSQEGTGNYEQYF TGTGCCAGCAGCCAAGAAGGGACAGGGAACTACGAGCAGTACTTC
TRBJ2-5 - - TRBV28 CATKSGGGGQETQYF TGTGCCACTAAGTCGGGAGGAGGGGGCCAAGAGACCCAGTACTTC
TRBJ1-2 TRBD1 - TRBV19 CASVKFVQGANYGYTF TGTGCCAGTGTAAAGTTCGTACAGGGGGCTAACTATGGCTACACCTTC